Each of the 17 T cell receptor beta chains below was sequenced from the same sample in a study of post-analysis software for immune sequencing data. Built from TCR beta cDNA, the libraries had unique molecular identifiers in them. TCRdb itself ran the PCR reads through MiXCR, one entry per CDR3 protein. The profile shows almost 700,000 distinct CDR3 sequences, 55% to 70% of them singletons. For these receptors, no antigen is known. Study outcomes and limitations: When patients were compared with controls, a handful of TRBV segments were more frequent, TRBV5-6, TRBV5-1 and TRBV20-1 among them.

The sample consisted of blood. Source of these receptors: a girl aged 2 to 9 with multiple sclerosis.

The sample holds a few counts of this clonotype. The V gene is TRBV9, the J gene TRBJ1-1; no clear D gene. Trimming pared 1 base from V and 4 bases from J, leaving 8 bases between. Looked up from germline, CDR1 is SGDLS and CDR2 is YYNGEE. CDR3 length equals 13 residues. DNA for the CDR3: TGTGCCAGCAGCGTAAGTACGTTCACTGAAGCTTTCTTT. It is translated as CASSVSTFTEAFF.

Remarks on this clonotype: An end of the junction differs from the germline gene, which may be a read error. This rearrangement joins TRBV12-3 or TRBV12-4 to TRBJ2-1, with 16 positions matching TRBD2. The CDR3 consists of 16 residues. CDR3 nucleotides: TGTGCCAGCAGACCCTCGGGACTAGCGGGAGGGGATGAGCACTTCTTC. This gives the protein CASRPSGLAGGDEHFF.

V and J are TRBV20-1 and TRBJ2-3; no definite D call. Deletions cut 6 bases from V and 2 bases from J, with 15 bases between. The CDR3 covers 14 residues. From germline, CDR1 is DFQATT and CDR2 SNEGSKA (reference sequence). CDR3 DNA: TGCAGTGCCCTTGACCGGGCCTCCACAGATACGCAGTATTTT. Translating it yields CSALDRASTDTQYF.

V gene TRBV20-1 combines with J gene TRBJ2-7; D gene ambiguous. Trimming took off 6 bases at V and 2 bases at J, with 17 bases between the two ends. The CDR3 loop spans 14 amino acids. Germline lookup yields CDR1 DFQATT and CDR2 SNEGSKA (reference sequence). The CDR3 sequence: CSADTAESTYEQYF. The CDR3 nucleotides read TGCAGTGCCGATACAGCAGAAAGTACCTACGAGCAGTACTTC.

Only a few counts were recorded for this clonotype. V gene TRBV29-1 combines with J gene TRBJ2-1; 9 nucleotides match TRBD2. Per the germline V gene, CDR1 is SQVTM and CDR2 is ANQGSEA. V trimming: 4 bases; J trimming: 5 bases; junction bases outside the gene matches: 9. The CDR3 length is 15 residues. This CDR3 reads CSVVLRLAADNEQFF. The CDR3 bases are TGCAGCGTTGTATTGAGACTAGCGGCAGACAATGAGCAGTTCTTC.

The genes are TRBV12-3 or TRBV12-4 and TRBJ1-2; 9 nucleotides agree with TRBD1. The CDR3 length is 15 residues. Trimming cost V 5 bases and J 8 bases; bases outside gene matches: 12. This chain's CDR3 is CASSPTGTGRRGYTF. The CDR3 coding sequence is TGTGCCAGCAGTCCAACCGGGACAGGGCGGCGAGGCTACACCTTC.

This clonotype came up a few times. This CDR3 reads CASSLTTSGDQETQYF. The CDR3 region has the DNA TGTGCCAGCAGTTTAACGACTAGCGGGGACCAAGAGACCCAGTACTTC. V is TRBV12-3 or TRBV12-4 and J is TRBJ2-5; 11 bases line up with TRBD2. With 2 bases clipped from V and 0 bases from J, the junction kept 2 bases outside the gene matches. The CDR3 runs to 16 residues.

The CDR3 DNA reads as TGTGCCATCAGTGGGGTCCGACTAGCGGGAGTTGGATTCGACAATGAGCAGTTCTTC. Amino acid sequence: CAISGVRLAGVGFDNEQFF. The genes are TRBV10-3 and TRBJ2-1; 12 bases are shared with TRBD2. Germline CDR1 and CDR2: ENHRY and SYGVKD. V shed 4 bases, J shed 5 bases, and the junction held 15 bases outside the gene matches. There are 19 residues in the CDR3.

The genes are TRBV7-2 and TRBJ2-3; D may be TRBD1 (5 bases). CDR3 length: 15 amino acids. V lost 5 bases and J 0 bases, leaving 12 bases between the germline ends. Per the germline V gene, CDR1 is SGHTA and CDR2 is FQGNSA. CDR3 sequence (DNA): TGTGCCAGCAGCCCCAGGGTAGTAAGCACAGATACGCAGTATTTT. Protein sequence: CASSPRVVSTDTQYF.

This chain connects TRBV7-9 to TRBJ1-1; D is ambiguous. V was shortened by 3 bases and J by 1 base, with 9 bases between the two germline ends. CDR1 is SEHNR, CDR2 FQNEAQ, per germline (reference sequence). The CDR3 loop spans 14 amino acids. CDR3 sequence: CASSFFDTNTEAFF. In nucleotides, the CDR3 is TGTGCCAGCAGCTTCTTCGATACGAACACTGAAGCTTTCTTT.

The J gene is TRBJ2-4, the V gene TRBV24-1, with 8 bases aligning to TRBD1. The germline gives CDR1 KGHDR, CDR2 SFDVKD. The CDR3 sequence is 17 residues long. Trimming took 2 bases from V and 0 from J; bases not matched to a gene: 5. The CDR3 DNA sequence: TGTGCCACCAGTGATTCTGGACAGGGTGAAGCCAAAAACATTCAGTACTTC. Its protein is CATSDSGQGEAKNIQYF.

The V gene is TRBV29-1, the J gene TRBJ2-1; D uncertain. Germline V gene data show CDR1 as SQVTM and CDR2 as ANQGSEA. V dropped 3 bases and J dropped 3 bases, with 15 bases sitting between them. The CDR3 extends over 15 amino acids. The CDR3 DNA reads as TGCAGCGTTGAGGGCTCTTCCGGAAACTACAATGAGCAGTTCTTC. Its protein is CSVEGSSGNYNEQFF.

The rearrangement links TRBV10-3 to TRBJ2-3; 10 positions match TRBD2. V shed 4 bases and J 4 bases; nucleotides not matched to a gene: 5. The CDR3 totals 15 residues. Germline V CDR1 and CDR2: ENHRY, SYGVKD. CDR3 sequence (DNA): TGTGCCATCAGTGGAGGACTAGCGGTATCAGATACGCAGTATTTT. Residues: CAISGGLAVSDTQYF.

This sequence joins TRBV6-1 and TRBJ2-3; the D is unclear. The CDR3 extends over 14 amino acids. Germline V gene sequence: CDR1 MNHNS, CDR2 SASEGT. V was pared by 2 bases and J by 0 bases, with 6 bases between. The CDR3 DNA reads TGTGCCAGCAGTGAACGATCTAGCACAGATACGCAGTATTTT. It translates to CASSERSSTDTQYF.

The count of this clonotype is one. V is TRBV20-1 and J is TRBJ2-5; possible D gene TRBD1, 7 bases. The CDR3 length is 17 residues. Trimming shortened V by 5 bases and J by 2 bases, and 24 bases separated the two germline ends. CDR1 is DFQATT and CDR2 is SNEGSKA in the germline V gene (reference sequence). CDR3 DNA: TGCAGTGCTCGACGAGGAAAGGACAGGAGGGATCAAGAGACCCAGTACTTC. Residues: CSARRGKDRRDQETQYF.

The V and J genes are TRBV20-1 and TRBJ2-3; 7 positions match TRBD2. The CDR3 has 13 residues. CDR1 and CDR2 from the germline V gene are DFQATT and SNEGSKA (reference sequence). J was trimmed by 7 bases and V by 6 bases; bases with no gene match: 10. CDR3 sequence reads: CSAQLGGSNTQYF. As DNA, the CDR3 is TGCAGTGCCCAGCTAGGCGGGAGCAATACGCAGTATTTT.

This clonotype was seen more than once but under ten times. The genes are TRBV5-1 and TRBJ2-1; D is undetermined. Between the trimmed V and J ends, which lost 4 bases and 7 bases, there was a span of 18 bases. Per the germline V gene, CDR1 is SGHRS and CDR2 is YFSETQ. There are 15 residues in the CDR3. This CDR3 is CASSPLSAPQNEQFF. The CDR3 bases are TGCGCCAGCAGCCCGTTGTCGGCCCCCCAAAATGAGCAGTTCTTC.